This T cell receptor (beta chain) was sequenced in a study of blood T cell repertoires in COVID-19. Study context: The origin of the acute and convalescent COVID-19 samples was the United States, Italy and Spain. PBMCs, B-cell-depleted T cells, or T cells were the source of the cDNA or gDNA that made up the material.

Per germline, CDR1 KGHDR and CDR2 SFDVKD. V was shortened by 8 bases and J by 1 base, with 13 bases between the two germline ends. CDR3 length: 15 amino acids. Study processing details: Estimated nucleated cell counts came from reference gene primer amplification. Some clones are missing from TCRdb's copy, which holds only in-frame ones; the method was immunoSEQ multiplex PCR. V, J and clone size were drawn from that table, and D and trimming were deduced from the DNA. The data show roughly 85,000 clones, around four fifths seen once. Specimen: peripheral blood. The V gene is TRBV24-1, the J gene TRBJ2-2; D uncertain. The receptor's source is a human donor in a cohort sampled during active COVID-19. The DNA of the CDR3 is TGTGCCACCAAAGGCTCCGACAAGAACACCGGGGAGCTGTTTTTT. It encodes CATKGSDKNTGELFF.